This T cell receptor (beta chain) came from a study of Tregs in tolerant kidney transplant recipients. On the study more broadly: The nonmyeloablative bone marrow transplants came from related graft donors, with transient mixed chimerism.

The table came from immunoSEQ multiplex PCR; TCRdb's copy has only in-frame clones and leaves some out. The sample has around 98,000 clones, over 85% seen once. Study-wide findings and caveats: Tregs expanded with activated donor B cells seemed most donor-specific.

Of note for this clone: The target antigen is unknown.

This CDR3 is 17 amino acids long. CDR1 and CDR2 (germline): MRHNA, SNTAGT. J gave up 7 bases and V 0 bases, and 7 bases lay outside the gene matches. The chain couples TRBV6-4 to TRBJ2-1, with 12 bases lining up with TRBD1. This TCR was recovered from a human donor who received a combined kidney and bone marrow transplant. Source: CD4+ T cells from blood, taken before the transplant. The CDR3 loop reads CASSDSYRDRGRNEQFF. The CDR3 DNA is TGTGCCAGCAGTGACTCATACCGGGACAGGGGGCGTAATGAGCAGTTCTTC.